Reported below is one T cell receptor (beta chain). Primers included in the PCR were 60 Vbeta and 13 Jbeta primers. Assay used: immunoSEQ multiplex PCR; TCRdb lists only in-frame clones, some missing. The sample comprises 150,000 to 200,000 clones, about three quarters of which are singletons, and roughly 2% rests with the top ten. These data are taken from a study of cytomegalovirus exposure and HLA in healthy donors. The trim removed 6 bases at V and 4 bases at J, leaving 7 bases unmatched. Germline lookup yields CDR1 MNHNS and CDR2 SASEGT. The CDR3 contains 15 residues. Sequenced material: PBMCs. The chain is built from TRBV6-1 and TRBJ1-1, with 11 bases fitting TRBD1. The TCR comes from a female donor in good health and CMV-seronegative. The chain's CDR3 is CASSDPGTGGTEAFF. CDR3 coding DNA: TGTGCCAGCAGCGACCCCGGGACAGGGGGCACTGAAGCTTTCTTT.